The 15 T cell receptor beta chains in this list originate from one sample, sequenced in a study of blood T cell repertoires in COVID-19. TCRdb's copy holds only in-frame clones and misses some; the assay was immunoSEQ multiplex PCR. The table shows approximately 21,000 clones, with 83% occurring only once. Source material: peripheral blood. These receptors all come from a human donor in a cohort sampled during active COVID-19.

The V and J genes are TRBV5-5 and TRBJ2-5; 9 bases align to TRBD2. The CDR3 covers 15 residues. V shed 2 bases, J shed 5 bases, and the junction held 7 bases outside the gene matches. The germline V gene encodes CDR1 SGHKS and CDR2 YYEKEE (reference sequence). CDR3 protein: CASSFRLAVGETQYF. The CDR3 DNA is TGTGCCAGCAGCTTTAGACTAGCGGTAGGGGAGACCCAGTACTTC.

This chain joins TRBV6-1 and TRBJ2-5; D remains unclear. Deletions cut 1 base from V and 10 bases from J, with 13 bases between. The CDR3 consists of 13 residues. Germline assignment: CDR1 MNHNS and CDR2 SASEGT. Here the CDR3 reads CASSEGGWASQYF. Here the CDR3 DNA reads TGTGCCAGCAGTGAAGGTGGATGGGCGAGCCAGTACTTC.

The genes are TRBV4-2 and TRBJ1-4; 11 positions match TRBD1. Losses at the gene ends were 1 base for V and 14 bases for J; bases not matched to a gene: 9. The CDR3 covers 15 residues. The germline CDR1 and CDR2 sequences are LGHNA and YNFKEQ. This CDR3 reads CASSQAGTGGLLLFF. The CDR3 DNA reads as TGTGCCAGCAGCCAAGCCGGGACAGGGGGGTTGTTGCTGTTTTTT.

This clone is a singleton in its sample. The J gene is TRBJ1-2, the V gene TRBV3-1 (or the pseudogene TRBV3-2), with 7 positions matching TRBD1. The CDR3 covers 12 residues. The trim removed 3 bases at V and 8 bases at J, leaving 3 bases unmatched. CDR1 is LGHDT and CDR2 is YNNKEL in the germline V gene (reference sequence). The CDR3 reads CASSQRDSGYTF. CDR3 DNA: TGTGCCAGCAGCCAGAGGGACAGCGGCTACACCTTC.

The chain combines TRBV7-6 with TRBJ1-3; no clear D gene. The germline CDR1 and CDR2 sequences are SGHVS and FNYEAQ. The CDR3 length is 13 residues. The V end was cut by 5 bases, the J end by 4 bases, with 9 bases between. The CDR3 DNA follows: TGTGCCAGCAGCCCCCTCGGGGGAAACACCATATATTTT. Its translation: CASSPLGGNTIYF.

The chain links TRBV3-1 (or the pseudogene TRBV3-2) to TRBJ2-4; tentatively, D is TRBD2 (6 bases). The CDR3 has 13 amino acids. CDR1 LGHDT and CDR2 YNNKEL come from the germline V gene (reference sequence). The V end lost 5 bases, the J end lost 7 bases, and 12 bases lay between the germline ends. CDR3 DNA sequence: TGTGCCAGCAGCGCCTTCGGGAGTAACATTCAGTACTTC. It translates to CASSAFGSNIQYF.

The V gene is TRBV21-1, the J gene TRBJ1-1. TRBV21-1 is an annotated pseudogene. The CDR3 runs to 15 residues. The CDR3, as DNA: TGTGCCAGCAGCGCGCGTCGGGGGGGGAACACTGAAGCTTTCTTT. Amino acids: CASSARRGGNTEAFF.

The chain links TRBV5-1 to TRBJ2-5, with D perhaps TRBD2 (6 bases). V gave up 2 bases and J gave up 5 bases, with 13 bases separating them. There are 14 residues in the CDR3. Germline lookup yields CDR1 SGHRS and CDR2 YFSETQ. As DNA, the CDR3 is TGCGCCAGCAGCTTTCAGGCTAGCGTGGAGACCCAGTACTTC. Its protein product is CASSFQASVETQYF.

V and J are TRBV12-3 or TRBV12-4 and TRBJ2-5, with D perhaps TRBD1 (6 bases). This CDR3 is 12 amino acids long. Trimming stripped 7 bases from V and 5 bases from J, with 11 bases between. CDR3 protein: CASTGARETQYF. CDR3 in DNA: TGTGCCAGCACAGGGGCGAGGGAGACCCAGTACTTC.

The CDR3 sequence is CASSLRQGWPSRQQEQFF. DNA of the CDR3: TGTGCCAGCAGTCTTCGACAGGGTTGGCCCTCTCGGCAACAAGAGCAGTTCTTC. J is TRBJ2-1 and V is TRBV27; TRBD1 aligns across 7 bases. Germline loops: CDR1 MNHEY, CDR2 SMNVEV (reference sequence). The CDR3 has 18 amino acids. V shed 5 bases and J 10 bases; nucleotides not matched to a gene: 23.

This chain joins TRBV4-1 and TRBJ1-4, with a weak D call TRBD1 (5 bases). There are 16 residues in the CDR3. Germline assignment: CDR1 MGHRA and CDR2 YSYEKL. The germline V and J ends were trimmed by 0 bases and 7 bases, with 15 bases remaining between them. CDR3 amino acids: CASSQEDQGIGEKLFF. The CDR3, as DNA: TGCGCCAGCAGCCAAGAGGATCAGGGAATAGGTGAAAAACTGTTTTTT.

This chain joins TRBV6-6 and TRBJ2-1, with TRBD2 identical over 14 bases. Trimming took 5 bases from V and 0 from J; bases not matched to a gene: 12. Germline values: CDR1 MNHNY, CDR2 SVGAGI (reference sequence). This CDR3 has 20 amino acids. The CDR3 sequence: CASSRRGTSGGRSSYNEQFF. The CDR3 DNA sequence: TGTGCCAGCAGTCGCCGCGGGACTAGCGGGGGTCGCAGCTCCTACAATGAGCAGTTCTTC.

The chain is built from TRBV6-2 or TRBV6-3 and TRBJ1-5, with D maybe TRBD1 (6 bases). Germline lookup yields CDR1 MNHEY and CDR2 SVGEGT. The CDR3 has 14 amino acids. Deletions cut 5 bases from V and 4 bases from J, with 12 bases between. The CDR3 here is CASSGRQENQPQHF. The CDR3 coding sequence is TGTGCCAGCAGTGGCCGACAGGAAAATCAGCCCCAGCATTTT.

The chain combines TRBV6-2 or TRBV6-3 with TRBJ1-1; 9 bases are a match to TRBD1. V was pared by 4 bases and J by 3 bases, with 9 bases of the junction left unmatched. The CDR3 runs to 16 residues. Germline V gene data show CDR1 as MNHEY and CDR2 as SVGEGT. The DNA for the CDR3 is TGTGCCAGCAGTTTCGCCGGGACAGGGTCGTACACTGAAGCTTTCTTT. Amino acids: CASSFAGTGSYTEAFF.

The chain carries TRBV7-8 and TRBJ2-3, with 12 bases identical to TRBD2. The V gene's germline CDR1 is SGHVS and CDR2 FQNEAQ. Losses at the gene ends were 5 bases for V and 4 bases for J; bases not matched to a gene: 10. The CDR3 spans 17 residues. The DNA of the CDR3 is TGTGCCAGCAGCCCGGGACAACTAGCGGGGGGTCCAGATACGCAGTATTTT. This codes for CASSPGQLAGGPDTQYF. Full variable domain (missing parts from reference TRBV7-8 and TRBJ2-3): GAGVSQSPRYKVAKRGQDVALRCDPISGHVSLFWYQQALGQGPEFLTYFQNEAQLDKSGLPSDRFFAERPEGSVSTLKIQRTQQEDSAVYLCASSPGQLAGGPDTQYFGPGTRLTVL.